The 10 T cell receptor beta chains below all came from one sample that was sequenced in a study of OX40 agonist ivuxolimab in advanced cancers. Sequencing was performed with immunoSEQ multiplex PCR; in TCRdb, only in-frame clones are kept and a portion is missing. The repertoire consists of about 80,000 clones, with about 90% occurring once and the leading ten covering roughly 9%. Here the sequenced sample was CD4+ or CD8+ T cells sorted from blood, taken in a trial of the OX40 agonist ivuxolimab. The receptors were sampled from an adult with an advanced solid tumor such as melanoma, head and neck, liver or kidney cancer.

This CDR3 is CASSESGGRTHYEQYF. In DNA form, the CDR3 reads TGTGCCAGCAGCGAATCAGGGGGCCGCACTCACTACGAGCAGTACTTC. The V call is TRBV13, the J call TRBJ2-7; 8 bases agree with TRBD1. Germline CDR1 is PRHDT and CDR2 is FYEKMQ (reference sequence). This CDR3 spans 16 amino acids. J lost 3 bases, V lost 5 bases, and 12 bases had no gene match.

This chain uses TRBV25-1 with TRBJ2-1; the match to TRBD2 covers 10 bases. J was trimmed by 4 bases and V by 3 bases; bases with no gene match: 9. There are 17 residues in the CDR3. Germline V gene lookup returns CDR1 MGHDK and CDR2 SYGVNS. CDR3 sequence: CASSELSGGVLYNEQFF. CDR3 DNA sequence: TGTGCCAGCAGTGAGCTGAGCGGGGGGGTCCTTTACAATGAGCAGTTCTTC. The whole variable domain, filled in from reference TRBV25-1 and TRBJ2-1, reads EADIYQTPRYLVIGTGKKITLECSQTMGHDKMYWYQQDPGMELHLIHYSYGVNSTEKGDLSSESTVSRIRTEHFPLTLESARPSHTSQYLCASSELSGGVLYNEQFFGPGTRLTVL.

The CDR3 region has the DNA TGTGCCAGCAGCCACGGATCCACCTACGAGCAGTACTTC. This encodes CASSHGSTYEQYF. The J gene is TRBJ2-7, the V gene TRBV5-6; unclear D gene. The germline V gene encodes CDR1 SGHDT and CDR2 YYEEEE. The CDR3 is made up of 13 amino acids. Between the trimmed V and J ends, which lost 4 bases and 2 bases, there was a span of 10 bases.

The chain couples TRBV7-6 to TRBJ1-1, with a possible D match to TRBD1 (5 bases). Per the germline V gene, CDR1 is SGHVS and CDR2 is FNYEAQ. Trimming shortened V by 3 bases and J by 7 bases, and 12 bases separated the two germline ends. The CDR3 contains 13 residues. The CDR3 loop reads CASSFLRGGEAFF. The CDR3 DNA reads TGTGCCAGCAGCTTCCTAAGGGGAGGTGAAGCTTTCTTT.

The genes are TRBV14 and TRBJ1-2; no definite D call. From germline, CDR1 is SGHDN and CDR2 FVKESK. Trimming pared 3 bases from V and 4 bases from J, leaving 18 bases between. There are 16 residues in the CDR3. CDR3 nucleotides: TGTGCCAGCAGCCAGGAGACAAACGTAGACGTCTATGGCTACACCTTC. It codes for CASSQETNVDVYGYTF.

This rearrangement joins TRBV2 to TRBJ2-7; the D gene is possibly TRBD2 (6 bases). The germline CDR1 and CDR2 sequences are SNHLY and FYNNEI. The V end lost 8 bases, the J end lost 0 bases, and 17 bases lay between the germline ends. There are 15 residues in the CDR3. The CDR3 sequence is CASAGAGESSYEQYF. The CDR3 DNA is TGTGCCAGCGCAGGAGCGGGCGAGAGCTCCTACGAGCAGTACTTC.

This clone was picked up one time. The chain employs TRBV7-9 and TRBJ2-5; tentatively, D is TRBD1 or TRBD2 (5 bases each). The ends were cut back, 8 bases at V and 1 base at J, with 17 bases in the middle. The germline gives CDR1 SEHNR, CDR2 FQNEAQ (reference sequence). The CDR3 loop spans 15 amino acids. The CDR3 loop is CASSRRRESQETQYF. CDR3 DNA: TGTGCCAGCTCACGCCGCAGGGAGTCCCAAGAGACCCAGTACTTC.

The chain uses TRBV7-9 and TRBJ2-5, with 7 bases that match TRBD1. CDR3 length equals 15 residues. Germline-derived CDR1 and CDR2 are SEHNR and FQNEAQ (reference sequence). V lost 5 bases, J lost 4 bases, and 10 bases stayed unmatched. In DNA form, the CDR3 reads TGTGCCAGCAGCCATCAACGCCCAGGGGGAGAGACCCAGTACTTC. This encodes CASSHQRPGGETQYF. Full variable domain (outside the CDR3, taken from reference TRBV7-9 and TRBJ2-5): DTGVSQNPRHKITKRGQNVTFRCDPISEHNRLYWYRQTLGQGPEFLTYFQNEAQLEKSRLLSDRFSAERPKGSFSTLEIQRTEQGDSAMYLCASSHQRPGGETQYFGPGTRLLVL.

This chain connects TRBV6-5 to TRBJ1-6, with D unclear. CDR3 length: 14 residues. V lost 3 bases, J lost 5 bases, and 8 bases lay in between. The germline gives CDR1 MNHEY, CDR2 SVGAGI. DNA of the CDR3: TGTGCCAGCAGTTATGAGGGTAATAATTCACCCCTCCACTTT. This gives the protein CASSYEGNNSPLHF.

The CDR3 coding sequence is TGTGCCAGCAGCTTACTACGGGGCCCCTTCTCCACTGAAGCTTTCTTT. It codes for CASSLLRGPFSTEAFF. The rearrangement joins TRBV7-2 to TRBJ1-1; possible D gene TRBD1, 5 bases. Trimming took 2 bases from V and 4 from J, leaving 17 bases between them. This CDR3 has 16 residues. Per germline, CDR1 SGHTA and CDR2 FQGNSA.